The 10 T cell receptor beta chains given below trace back to one sample, sequenced in a study of response to subunit inactivated influenza vaccine. MiXCR was run by TCRdb on the RT-PCR reads, yielding one entry per CDR3 protein. The data show roughly 790,000 distinct CDR3 sequences, around 20% seen once. The specimen comprised PBMCs from blood, sampled around 5 days after vaccination. These receptors were taken from a man aged 50-60 years who received an inactivated influenza vaccine.

This clonotype has a handful of counts. The chain carries TRBV20-1 and TRBJ1-2; 7 bases fit TRBD1. The CDR3 is 14 amino acids. Germline V gene sequence: CDR1 DFQATT, CDR2 SNEGSKA (reference sequence). Losses at the gene ends were 5 bases for V and 3 bases for J; bases not matched to a gene: 9. This CDR3 is CSAQTRDSYYGYTF. The CDR3 DNA reads TGCAGTGCTCAGACCCGGGACAGCTACTATGGCTACACCTTC.

The CDR3 region has the DNA TGTGCCACCAGTGATTTTGGGACTAGCGGGAGATGGGCAGATACGCAGTATTTT. Encoded protein: CATSDFGTSGRWADTQYF. The chain recombines TRBV24-1 with TRBJ2-3; 14 bases are shared with TRBD2. Trimming cost V 1 base and J 4 bases; bases outside gene matches: 6. The germline V gene has CDR1 KGHDR and CDR2 SFDVKD. The CDR3 is made up of 18 amino acids.

V and J are TRBV28 and TRBJ2-7; 7 positions match TRBD2. J gave up 2 bases and V 1 base, and 5 bases lay outside the gene matches. Germline CDR1 is MDHEN and CDR2 is SYDVKM. The CDR3 is made up of 15 amino acids. The CDR3, as DNA: TGTGCCAGCAGTTTATCCCGGACTAGTCCCTACGAGCAGTACTTC. It codes for CASSLSRTSPYEQYF. The variable domain in full, completed from reference TRBV28 and TRBJ2-7, reads DVKVTQSSRYLVKRTGEKVFLECVQDMDHENMFWYRQDPGLGLRLIYFSYDVKMKEKGDIPEGYSVSREKKERFSLILESASTNQTSMYLCASSLSRTSPYEQYFGPGTRLTVT.

There are many counts of this clonotype. This chain joins TRBV2 and TRBJ2-7; D unresolved. The CDR3 spans 13 residues. The V end lost 4 bases, the J end lost 3 bases, and 10 bases lay between the germline ends. Germline loops: CDR1 SNHLY, CDR2 FYNNEI. CDR3 region: CASSGTAGYEQYF. Written as DNA, the CDR3 is TGTGCCAGCAGTGGGACCGCCGGCTACGAGCAGTACTTC.

The rearrangement uses TRBV6-2 or TRBV6-3 and TRBJ2-7; 8 bases fit TRBD2. CDR1 and CDR2 from the germline V gene are MNHEY and SVGEGT. CDR3 length: 12 residues. V trimming: 8 bases; J trimming: 3 bases; junction bases outside the gene matches: 3. The CDR3 loop reads CASGLAYYEQYF. The DNA of the CDR3 is TGTGCCAGCGGACTAGCATACTACGAGCAGTACTTC.

V gene TRBV4-2 combines with J gene TRBJ1-2, with D unclear. Germline loops: CDR1 LGHNA, CDR2 YNFKEQ. This CDR3 is 15 amino acids long. V was trimmed by 1 base and J by 5 bases, leaving 14 bases between them. Written as DNA, the CDR3 is TGTGCCAGCAGCCAAGTGGCACGGATGCTTTATGGCTACACCTTC. Amino acids: CASSQVARMLYGYTF.

This clonotype was observed a handful of times. This rearrangement joins TRBV6-2 or TRBV6-3 to TRBJ1-5; 9 bases are a match to TRBD1. Germline V gives CDR1 MNHEY, CDR2 SVGEGT. The CDR3 loop spans 15 amino acids. Trimming took 5 bases from V and 5 from J; bases not matched to a gene: 7. The DNA for the CDR3 is TGTGCCAGCAGTACCCGGACAGGGGCTCATCAGCCCCAGCATTTT. It codes for CASSTRTGAHQPQHF.

The sample holds a few counts of this clonotype. The V and J genes are TRBV7-2 and TRBJ1-2; D perhaps matches TRBD1 (5 bases). The CDR3 is 14 residues long. Trimming stripped 0 bases from V and 2 bases from J, with 7 bases between. Germline V gene data show CDR1 as SGHTA and CDR2 as FQGNSA. Written as DNA, the CDR3 is TGTGCCAGCAGCTTAGCCGAGGGGAACTATGGCTACACCTTC. Translating gives CASSLAEGNYGYTF.

The V and J genes are TRBV28 and TRBJ2-7, with 7 bases that match TRBD2. After removal of 3 bases from V and 6 bases from J, the junction contained 8 bases not matched to a gene. Germline V gives CDR1 MDHEN, CDR2 SYDVKM. The CDR3 is 14 amino acids. CDR3 protein: CASSFQRGGSEQYF. CDR3 coding DNA: TGTGCCAGCAGTTTCCAGCGGGGTGGGTCCGAGCAGTACTTC.

Many counts were recorded for this clonotype. V usage is TRBV3-1 and J usage is TRBJ2-7; a weak D match, TRBD2 (5 bases). The V gene lost 6 bases and the J gene lost 0 bases, with 12 bases spanning the gap. Germline lookup yields CDR1 LGHDT and CDR2 YNNKEL (reference sequence). The CDR3 contains 14 residues. CDR3 loop: CASSHGLTSYEQYF. For the CDR3, the DNA is TGTGCCAGCAGTCACGGACTGACCTCCTACGAGCAGTACTTC.